Following are 21 T cell receptor beta chains from one sample sequenced in a study of shared clonotypes between healthy human individuals. The protocol was immunoSEQ multiplex PCR, while the TCRdb copy is restricted to in-frame clones and leaves out a portion. The table has 900,000 to 1,200,000 clones, roughly 74% seen once. Sequencing used memory CD4+ T cells from PBMCs. The subset: CD45RA-negative fraction. These TCRs come from a man aged 18 to 29 in good health. Some clones in this sample may be carry-over from other donors' samples.

The J gene is TRBJ1-1, the V gene TRBV5-1, with D perhaps matching TRBD1 (6 bases). This CDR3 region has 13 residues. From germline, CDR1 is SGHRS and CDR2 YFSETQ. V was trimmed by 4 bases and J by 8 bases, leaving 15 bases between them. Here the CDR3 reads CASSDLPTGEAFF. For the CDR3, the DNA is TGCGCCAGCAGCGACCTCCCGACAGGCGAAGCTTTCTTT.

The chain joins TRBV4-3 to TRBJ1-3; unclear D gene. From germline, CDR1 is LGHNA and CDR2 YSLEER. This CDR3 region has 18 residues. The ends were cut back, 2 bases at V and 3 bases at J, with 20 bases in the middle. The CDR3 DNA reads as TGCGCCAGCAGCCAAAGGAATATCGGGCGGGTAAATGGAAACACCATATATTTT. Its translation: CASSQRNIGRVNGNTIYF.

The rearrangement links TRBV5-1 to TRBJ1-3, with TRBD1 as a possible D gene (6 bases). CDR3 size: 16 residues. Germline V gene sequence: CDR1 SGHRS, CDR2 YFSETQ. Trimming stripped 4 bases from V and 0 bases from J, with 14 bases between. The CDR3 DNA reads TGCGCCAGCAGCCCAGGGGACACCAACTCTGGAAACACCATATATTTT. It translates to CASSPGDTNSGNTIYF.

The rearrangement uses TRBV11-2 and TRBJ1-2, with D perhaps TRBD1 (6 bases). The ends were cut back, 3 bases at V and 7 bases at J, with 12 bases in the middle. CDR1 and CDR2 from the germline V gene are SGHAT and FQNNGV. The CDR3 spans 13 residues. The CDR3 loop is CASSFTGLFGYTF. CDR3 DNA: TGTGCCAGCAGCTTTACAGGGTTGTTTGGCTACACCTTC.

The chain couples TRBV4-1 to TRBJ2-3, with TRBD2 identical over 7 bases. The CDR3 contains 13 residues. From germline, CDR1 is MGHRA and CDR2 YSYEKL. V lost 4 bases to trimming and J lost 4 bases; unmatched junction nucleotides: 2. DNA for the CDR3: TGCGCCAGCAGCCTACGGGAGGCAGATACGCAGTATTTT. Protein: CASSLREADTQYF.

In the case of this clone: One end of the junction varies from germline; a read error may be responsible. V usage is TRBV2 and J usage is TRBJ2-5; 7 nucleotides match TRBD1. The CDR3 runs to 14 residues. Looked up from germline, CDR1 is SNHLY and CDR2 is FYNNEI. Here the CDR3 DNA reads TGTGCCAGCAATGAACTCCCAGGGGGAGAGACCCAGTACTTC. Its protein is CASNELPGGETQYF. The complete variable domain, with remaining parts taken from reference TRBV2 and TRBJ2-5, reads EPEVTQTPSHQVTQMGQEVILRCVPISNHLYFYWYRQILGQKVEFLVSFYNNEISEKSEIFDDQFSVERPDGSNFTLKIRSTKLEDSAMYFCASNELPGGETQYFGPGTRLLVL.

Notes on this clone: A far larger clone is one nucleotide away, so this likely arose from a read error. Other DNA variants within this sample encode the same CDR3. V and J are TRBV4-1 and TRBJ2-2, with D possibly matching TRBD2 (6 bases). Germline CDR1 MGHRA, CDR2 YSYEKL. Trimming removed 0 bases from V and 5 bases from J, with 10 bases in between. The CDR3 runs to 15 residues. CDR3 residues: CASSQDHGSTGELFF. CDR3 nucleotides: TGCGCCAGCAGCCAAGATCACGGGAGTACCGGGGAGCTGTTTTTT.

This chain uses TRBV18 with TRBJ2-4; 7 nucleotides match TRBD2. CDR1 and CDR2 from the germline V gene are KGHSH and LQKENI. The trim removed 3 bases at V and 6 bases at J, leaving 8 bases unmatched. The CDR3 loop spans 15 amino acids. The chain's CDR3 is CASSPRREAGNIQYF. CDR3 sequence (DNA): TGTGCCAGCTCACCGCGCCGGGAGGCTGGAAACATTCAGTACTTC.

This clone was recorded once. This sequence joins TRBV29-1 and TRBJ2-6; D gene unclear. The CDR3 spans 13 residues. CDR1 SQVTM and CDR2 ANQGSEA come from the germline V gene. Trimming stripped 4 bases from V and 4 bases from J, with 8 bases between. The DNA of the CDR3 is TGCAGCGTTGTGATATCCGGGGCCAACGTCCTGACTTTC. Translation: CSVVISGANVLTF.

The V call is TRBV7-9, the J call TRBJ2-2, with 8 bases lining up with TRBD1. Germline loops: CDR1 SEHNR, CDR2 FQNEAQ (reference sequence). The CDR3 contains 16 residues. With 2 bases clipped from V and 2 bases from J, the junction kept 4 bases outside the gene matches. The CDR3 loop is CASSLRQGPNTGELFF. Written as DNA, the CDR3 is TGTGCCAGCAGCTTACGACAGGGGCCTAACACCGGGGAGCTGTTTTTT.

The chain couples TRBV9 to TRBJ1-1; TRBD1 aligns across 9 bases. This CDR3 comprises 15 residues. After removal of 5 bases from V and 8 bases from J, the junction contained 13 bases not matched to a gene. CDR1 SGDLS and CDR2 YYNGEE come from the germline V gene. The CDR3 DNA reads as TGTGCCAGCAGGCAGTGGGGGAACAGGGGGCGGGAAGCTTTCTTT. Amino acids: CASRQWGNRGREAFF.

The V call is TRBV4-1, the J call TRBJ2-1, with 12 bases matching TRBD2. CDR1 and CDR2 from the germline V gene are MGHRA and YSYEKL. The junction had 14 bases not matched to a gene; V was cut back by 4 bases and J by 4 bases. The CDR3 has 19 residues. CDR3 nucleotides: TGCGCCAGCAGCCCCCTTGGCCTAGCGGGAGGGGGGGGTTACAATGAGCAGTTCTTC. Its translation: CASSPLGLAGGGGYNEQFF.

The chain combines TRBV25-1 with TRBJ2-3, with a possible D match to TRBD2 (5 bases). Trimming shortened V by 3 bases and J by 4 bases, and 17 bases separated the two germline ends. Germline CDR1 reads MGHDK; CDR2 reads SYGVNS. The CDR3 consists of 16 residues. CDR3 in amino acids: CASSDRVRTGADTQYF. The DNA for the CDR3 is TGTGCCAGCAGTGACCGGGTACGGACCGGGGCAGATACGCAGTATTTT.

J is TRBJ2-3 and V is TRBV18, with D possibly being TRBD2 (6 bases). V was clipped by 3 bases and J by 3 bases, with 13 bases between them. CDR1 is KGHSH, CDR2 LQKENI, per germline. The CDR3 length is 15 residues. The CDR3, as DNA: TGTGCCAGCTCACCGCCGGGGAGGAAGACAGATACGCAGTATTTT. Its protein product is CASSPPGRKTDTQYF.

Comments on this clone: Distinct nucleotide sequences in the sample also encode this CDR3. The chain joins TRBV18 to TRBJ1-5; TRBD1 matches 8 bases. There are 14 residues in the CDR3. Germline-derived CDR1 and CDR2 are KGHSH and LQKENI. V dropped 4 bases and J dropped 2; count of bases not matched to a gene: 1. CDR3 bases: TGTGCCAGCTCACAGGACAGGGGCAATCAGCCCCAGCATTTT. Its protein product is CASSQDRGNQPQHF.

Concerning this clone: Other nucleotide sequences in the sample specify the same CDR3. The chain has TRBV15 and TRBJ1-5, with D hard to call. The CDR3 runs 12 residues. V lost 1 base and J 6 bases, leaving 4 bases between the germline ends. From germline, CDR1 is LNHNV and CDR2 YYDKDF (reference sequence). The CDR3 sequence: CATSRGVQPQHF. The DNA for the CDR3 is TGTGCCACCAGCAGAGGGGTTCAGCCCCAGCATTTT.

CDR3 DNA: TGTGCCAGCAGAGTCGCCGGGAGGGACGGGACCCAGTACTTC. Translated, it gives CASRVAGRDGTQYF. This chain connects TRBV28 to TRBJ2-5; 8 bases match TRBD2. Germline V gene data show CDR1 as MDHEN and CDR2 as SYDVKM. There are 14 residues in the CDR3. V lost 6 bases to trimming and J lost 7 bases; unmatched junction nucleotides: 10.

The gene calls are TRBV6-6 and TRBJ2-7; 11 positions match TRBD1. The length of the CDR3 is 14 residues. The germline gives CDR1 MNHNY, CDR2 SVGAGI (reference sequence). J lost 4 bases, V lost 4 bases, and 3 bases had no gene match. The chain's CDR3 is CASSWGTGGYEQYF. CDR3 sequence (DNA): TGTGCCAGCAGTTGGGGGACAGGGGGTTACGAGCAGTACTTC.

This rearrangement joins TRBV20-1 to TRBJ2-2, with no clear D. The CDR3 sequence is 11 residues long. The germline V gene has CDR1 DFQATT and CDR2 SNEGSKA (reference sequence). V lost 5 bases and J lost 7, with 8 bases in between. CDR3 coding DNA: TGCAGTGCTCGGCGCTTCGGGGAGCTGTTTTTT. The encoded protein is CSARRFGELFF.

The CDR3, as DNA: TGCAGCGTTGAAGACCTCCCATCAGACAGGAACACAGATACGCAGTATTTT. As protein: CSVEDLPSDRNTDTQYF. The chain recombines TRBV29-1 with TRBJ2-3; possibly TRBD1 for D (6 bases). Deletions cut 0 bases from V and 2 bases from J, with 18 bases between. The CDR3 extends over 17 amino acids. Germline V gene lookup returns CDR1 SQVTM and CDR2 ANQGSEA.

The chain uses TRBV18 and TRBJ2-3; the D is unclear. Germline V CDR1 and CDR2: KGHSH, LQKENI. The germline V and J ends were trimmed by 1 base and 3 bases, with 11 bases remaining between them. The CDR3 contains 15 residues. CDR3: CASSPQGSRTDTQYF. Here the CDR3 DNA reads TGTGCCAGCTCACCACAAGGAAGCAGGACAGATACGCAGTATTTT.